Given below is one T cell receptor beta chain in context. The sample comes from a study of blood T cell repertoires in COVID-19. Trimming cost V 0 bases and J 2 bases; bases outside gene matches: 5. Germline V CDR1 and CDR2: SGHNT, YYREEE (reference sequence). CDR3 length: 16 amino acids. Assay used: immunoSEQ multiplex PCR; TCRdb lists only in-frame clones, some missing. The repertoire has approximately 180,000 clones, around 81% of them found once; the top ten carry more than 10%. Sequenced input: peripheral blood. This receptor was identified in a woman older than 75 with COVID-19, enrolled during active disease. The rearrangement uses TRBV5-4 and TRBJ2-3, with TRBD2 matching over 8 bases. CDR3 coding DNA: TGTGCCAGCAGCTTGGAAACTAGCGGAGTCACAGATACGCAGTATTTT. This translates into CASSLETSGVTDTQYF.